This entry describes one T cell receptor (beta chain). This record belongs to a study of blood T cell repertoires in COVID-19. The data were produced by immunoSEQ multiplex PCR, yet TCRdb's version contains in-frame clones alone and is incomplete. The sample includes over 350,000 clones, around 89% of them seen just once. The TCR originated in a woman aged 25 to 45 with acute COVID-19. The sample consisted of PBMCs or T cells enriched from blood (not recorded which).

This CDR3 is CASSFNAGNEQYF. In DNA, the CDR3 is TGTGCCAGCAGCTTTAACGCGGGAAACGAGCAGTACTTC. This sequence joins TRBV7-2 and TRBJ2-7; a weak D match, TRBD2 (6 bases). This CDR3 has 13 residues. Germline values: CDR1 SGHTA, CDR2 FQGNSA. The V and J ends lost 3 bases and 5 bases respectively, with 11 bases between them.